The sequence of this TCR beta chain was determined in a study of T cell clones after liver transplantation. CDR1 is SGHDT, CDR2 YYEEEE, per germline. V lost 0 bases and J 5 bases, leaving 14 bases between the germline ends. The CDR3 totals 15 residues. CD3+CD4+ and CD3+CD8+ cells were FACS-sorted from thawed unstimulated PBMCs. Method: immunoSEQ multiplex PCR; TCRdb's copy keeps in-frame clones and lacks some. The data hold more than 45,000 clones, with 70% observed a single time. This clone was seen only once. The chain links TRBV5-6 to TRBJ2-5; D is possibly TRBD1 or TRBD2 (5 bases each). This TCR was sampled from a human patient who received a liver transplant. Some T cells could come from the graft donor. Sequenced here: CD4+ T cells from blood, sampled at the approximately 16-month timepoint. Written as DNA, the CDR3 is TGTGCCAGCAGCTTGGGAGGCCAGGGCGGGGAGACCCAGTACTTC. As protein: CASSLGGQGGETQYF.